This TCR beta chain was captured by sequencing in a study of blood T cell repertoires in COVID-19. In this sample, this clone turned up once. The CDR3 length is 15 residues. Germline values: CDR1 SGHRS, CDR2 YFSETQ. V lost 4 bases and J lost 1, with 14 bases in between. Clones were sequenced by immunoSEQ multiplex PCR, and TCRdb holds only the in-frame ones, with some missing. Seen here are 250,000 or so clones, about 88% observed once, and the top ten hold 0.75% to 1%. This sequence was found in a woman aged 40 to 50 who had recovered from COVID-19. Material: peripheral blood. V is TRBV5-1 and J is TRBJ1-1; unclear D gene. This chain's CDR3 is CASSQVGRQNTEAFF. CDR3 DNA sequence: TGCGCCAGCAGCCAGGTGGGCCGACAGAACACTGAAGCTTTCTTT.